This T cell receptor beta chain was obtained from a study of cytomegalovirus exposure and HLA in healthy donors. Study conclusions and caveats: Earlier analysis found most TCR beta V segments productive about 90% or about 30% of the time.

Primers for the PCR totalled 60 Vbeta and 13 Jbeta. Sequencing was performed with immunoSEQ multiplex PCR; in TCRdb, only in-frame clones are kept and a portion is missing. Here the sample spans around 140,000 clones, roughly 8.8% being singletons. This clone was counted only a few times. Its cognate antigen is unknown. Germline V lookup: CDR1 SEHNR, CDR2 FQNEAQ (reference sequence). The CDR3 totals 16 residues. V gave up 5 bases and J gave up 9 bases, with 23 bases separating them. This TCR was sampled from a woman aged 40 to 49 in good health and CMV-seropositive. The J gene is TRBJ2-1, the V gene TRBV7-9, with D possibly TRBD2 on 6 matching bases. The sequencing sample was made of PBMCs. The CDR3 protein is CASSLTGSRDFLEQFF. The CDR3 nucleotides are TGTGCCAGCAGCCTTACCGGGAGCCGGGACTTTCTTGAGCAGTTCTTC. Complete variable domain (other parts from reference TRBV7-9 and TRBJ2-1): DTGVSQNPRHKITKRGQNVTFRCDPISEHNRLYWYRQTLGQGPEFLTYFQNEAQLEKSRLLSDRFSAERPKGSFSTLEIQRTEQGDSAMYLCASSLTGSRDFLEQFFGPGTRLTVL.